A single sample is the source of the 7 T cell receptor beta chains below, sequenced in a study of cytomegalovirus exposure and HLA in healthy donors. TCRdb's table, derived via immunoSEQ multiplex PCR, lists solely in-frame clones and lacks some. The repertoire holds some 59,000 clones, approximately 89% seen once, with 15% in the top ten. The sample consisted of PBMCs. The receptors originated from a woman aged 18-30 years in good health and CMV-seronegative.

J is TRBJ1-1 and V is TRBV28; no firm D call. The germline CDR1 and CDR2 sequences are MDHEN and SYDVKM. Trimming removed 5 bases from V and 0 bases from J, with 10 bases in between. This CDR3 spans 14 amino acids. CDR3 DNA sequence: TGTGCCAGCAGTACAAGTGAAATGAACACTGAAGCTTTCTTT. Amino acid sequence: CASSTSEMNTEAFF.

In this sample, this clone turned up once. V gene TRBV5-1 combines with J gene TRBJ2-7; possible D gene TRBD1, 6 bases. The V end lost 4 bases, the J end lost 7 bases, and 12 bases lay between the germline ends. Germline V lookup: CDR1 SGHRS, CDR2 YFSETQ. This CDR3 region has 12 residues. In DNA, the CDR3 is TGCGCCAGCAGCCAGGGGACGGGAGAGCAGTACTTC. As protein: CASSQGTGEQYF.

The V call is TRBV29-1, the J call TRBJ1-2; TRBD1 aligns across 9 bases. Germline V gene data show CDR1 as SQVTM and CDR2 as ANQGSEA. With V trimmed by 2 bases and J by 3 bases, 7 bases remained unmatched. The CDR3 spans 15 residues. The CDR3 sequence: CSVERSTGGDYGYTF. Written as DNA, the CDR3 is TGCAGCGTTGAAAGATCGACAGGGGGGGACTATGGCTACACCTTC.

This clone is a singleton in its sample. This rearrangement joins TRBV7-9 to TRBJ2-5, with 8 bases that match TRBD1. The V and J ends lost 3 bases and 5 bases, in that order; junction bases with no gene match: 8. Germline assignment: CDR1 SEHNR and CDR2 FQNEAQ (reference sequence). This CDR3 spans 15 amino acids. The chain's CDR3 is CASSFGQGGGETQYF. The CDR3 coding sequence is TGTGCCAGCAGCTTCGGACAGGGAGGTGGTGAGACCCAGTACTTC.

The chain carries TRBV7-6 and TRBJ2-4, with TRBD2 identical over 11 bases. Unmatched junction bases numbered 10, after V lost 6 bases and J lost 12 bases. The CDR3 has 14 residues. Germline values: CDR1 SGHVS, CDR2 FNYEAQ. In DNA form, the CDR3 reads TGTGCCAGCAGTCCGGGACTAGCGGTAGACGCTCAGTACTTC. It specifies CASSPGLAVDAQYF.

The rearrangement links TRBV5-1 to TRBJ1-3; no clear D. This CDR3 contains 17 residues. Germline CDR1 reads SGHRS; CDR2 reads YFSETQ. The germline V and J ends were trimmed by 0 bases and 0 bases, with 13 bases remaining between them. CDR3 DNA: TGCGCCAGCAGCTTGGTTTCGGCGGCCAGCTCTGGAAACACCATATATTTT. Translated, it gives CASSLVSAASSGNTIYF.

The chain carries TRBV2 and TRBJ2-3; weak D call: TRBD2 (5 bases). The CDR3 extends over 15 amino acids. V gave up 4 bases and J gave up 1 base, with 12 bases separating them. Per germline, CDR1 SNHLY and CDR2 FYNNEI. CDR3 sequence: CASSAPLGGTDTQYF. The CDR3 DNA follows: TGTGCCAGCAGTGCGCCGCTCGGGGGCACAGATACGCAGTATTTT.